The 14 T cell receptor beta chains below were found in one sample sequenced in a study of blood T cell repertoires in COVID-19. Sequencing was performed with immunoSEQ multiplex PCR; in TCRdb, only in-frame clones are kept and a portion is missing. The sample contains some 120,000 clones, 81% of which appear only once. Specimen: peripheral blood. The receptor set was obtained from a woman aged 50 to 60 with acute or convalescent COVID-19.

The V gene is TRBV4-2, the J gene TRBJ1-1; 9 bases line up with TRBD1. J was trimmed by 4 bases and V by 3 bases; bases with no gene match: 6. The CDR3 is made up of 15 amino acids. Germline V gives CDR1 LGHNA, CDR2 YNFKEQ. This CDR3 reads CASSQADRGGTEAFF. In nucleotides, the CDR3 is TGTGCCAGCAGCCAGGCTGACAGGGGGGGCACTGAAGCTTTCTTT.

V is TRBV6-5 and J is TRBJ2-3, with 8 nucleotides matching TRBD2. Germline CDR1 is MNHEY and CDR2 is SVGAGI. This CDR3 comprises 16 residues. With 2 bases clipped from V and 3 bases from J, the junction kept 7 bases outside the gene matches. The CDR3 here is CASSYGLASGTDTQYF. The DNA for the CDR3 is TGTGCCAGCAGTTACGGTCTGGCTAGCGGGACAGATACGCAGTATTTT.

A single count supports this clone. The chain carries TRBV6-5 and TRBJ1-1, with D perhaps matching TRBD1 (5 bases). This CDR3 is built from 11 residues. From germline, CDR1 is MNHEY and CDR2 SVGAGI. V lost 7 bases and J 3 bases, leaving 6 bases between the germline ends. The CDR3 nucleotides read TGTGCCAGCAAGGGGTACACTGAAGCTTTCTTT. Translated: CASKGYTEAFF.

The chain recombines TRBV9 with TRBJ1-1; 7 nucleotides match TRBD1. Germline CDR1 reads SGDLS; CDR2 reads YYNGEE. V lost 5 bases to trimming and J lost 5 bases; unmatched junction nucleotides: 9. CDR3 length: 14 amino acids. The CDR3 nucleotides read TGTGCCAGCAGTCGGATGACAGGGCTGACTGAAGCTTTCTTT. It translates to CASSRMTGLTEAFF.

This chain uses TRBV6-6 with TRBJ1-1; TRBD1 agrees at 7 bases. J gave up 4 bases and V 8 bases, and 7 bases lay outside the gene matches. This CDR3 region has 13 residues. Germline assignment: CDR1 MNHNY and CDR2 SVGAGI (reference sequence). The CDR3 sequence: CASPRGLGTEAFF. The DNA for the CDR3 is TGTGCCAGCCCTAGGGGGCTAGGCACTGAAGCTTTCTTT.

The chain has TRBV7-6 and TRBJ1-1, with 7 nucleotides matching TRBD1. The CDR3 consists of 16 residues. V lost 4 bases to trimming and J lost 0 bases; unmatched junction nucleotides: 8. Looked up from germline, CDR1 is SGHVS and CDR2 is FNYEAQ. The CDR3 region has the DNA TGTGCCAGCAGCTCCTGGACAGGAAGCATGAACACTGAAGCTTTCTTT. It translates to CASSSWTGSMNTEAFF.

This chain links TRBV6-4 with TRBJ2-5; D not certain. Germline-derived CDR1 and CDR2 are MRHNA and SNTAGT. Trimming pared 6 bases from V and 3 bases from J, leaving 8 bases between. This CDR3 is built from 12 residues. The CDR3 here is CASSHLEETQYF. CDR3 bases: TGTGCCAGCAGCCACCTAGAAGAGACCCAGTACTTC.

Only a few counts were recorded for this clone. CDR3 sequence (DNA): TGTGCCAGCTCACCACAAAGGGGACAGGGCTACGAGCAGTACTTC. This gives the protein CASSPQRGQGYEQYF. The chain joins TRBV18 to TRBJ2-7; 9 bases are shared with TRBD1. With V trimmed by 1 base and J by 3 bases, 4 bases remained unmatched. CDR1 and CDR2 from the germline V gene are KGHSH and LQKENI. The CDR3 spans 15 residues.

This chain uses TRBV18 with TRBJ2-1; D not resolved. V gave up 2 bases and J gave up 1 base, with 9 bases separating them. The CDR3 contains 15 residues. CDR1 is KGHSH and CDR2 is LQKENI in the germline V gene. The CDR3 DNA sequence: TGTGCCAGCTCACCATTAGACTTTTCCTACAATGAGCAGTTCTTC. This encodes CASSPLDFSYNEQFF.

The rearrangement uses TRBV19 and TRBJ2-2, with D possibly matching TRBD2 (6 bases). Trimming took off 4 bases at V and 8 bases at J, with 17 bases between the two ends. The germline V gene has CDR1 LNHDA and CDR2 SQIVND (reference sequence). CDR3 length: 15 residues. The CDR3 coding sequence is TGTGCCAGTAGTACCCCGGGCGGGACTTTGGGGGAGCTGTTTTTT. This codes for CASSTPGGTLGELFF.

The rearrangement joins TRBV2 to TRBJ1-3; tentative D call: TRBD1 (6 bases). Between the trimmed V and J ends, which lost 1 base and 2 bases, there was a span of 12 bases. Germline V CDR1 and CDR2: SNHLY, FYNNEI. The CDR3 extends over 16 amino acids. CDR3 sequence: CASSEGSQGTGNTIYF. CDR3 nucleotides: TGTGCCAGCAGTGAAGGTTCGCAGGGGACTGGAAACACCATATATTTT.

The table lists this clone with a few counts. This rearrangement joins TRBV6-1 to TRBJ2-5; 16 bases fit TRBD2. Germline V gene sequence: CDR1 MNHNS, CDR2 SASEGT. Unmatched junction bases numbered 9, after V lost 3 bases and J lost 5 bases. There are 18 residues in the CDR3. The CDR3 sequence is CASSDRTGLAGGRETQYF. Here the CDR3 DNA reads TGTGCCAGCAGTGACCGGACGGGACTAGCGGGAGGGCGCGAGACCCAGTACTTC.

This chain joins TRBV19 and TRBJ2-2; 7 positions agree with TRBD2. V lost 5 bases to trimming and J lost 3 bases; unmatched junction nucleotides: 9. Per the germline V gene, CDR1 is LNHDA and CDR2 is SQIVND (reference sequence). The length of the CDR3 is 16 residues. The CDR3, as DNA: TGTGCCAGTAGTGAACTGGCGGGAGTTGACACCGGGGAGCTGTTTTTT. Translation: CASSELAGVDTGELFF.

The chain recombines TRBV9 with TRBJ1-1; 7 bases match TRBD1. Germline CDR1 and CDR2: SGDLS and YYNGEE. CDR3 length equals 13 residues. Losses at the gene ends were 5 bases for V and 4 bases for J; bases not matched to a gene: 5. Written as DNA, the CDR3 is TGTGCCAGCAGAGGGGGCCGGAGCACTGAAGCTTTCTTT. Translation: CASRGGRSTEAFF.